Below are 30 T cell receptor beta chains sequenced from a single sample in a study of CXCR3-negative and CXCR3-positive naive CD8 T cells. Via 5' RACE with UMI labels, TRB cDNA libraries were prepared. TCRdb re-called the 5' RACE reads and shows each CDR3 protein once, DNA omitted. The table lists fewer than 80,000 distinct CDR3 sequences. The source material was naive CXCR3- CD8+ T cells from blood. Subset meaning: CD45RO-CCR7+CD27+CD95- naive CD8+ T cells lacking CXCR3 (TNR3-). Every receptor here comes from a human donor in good health. Some clones in this sample may be carry-over from other donors' samples.

This chain uses TRBV29-1 with TRBJ1-1; the D call of TRBD1 rests on TCRdb alone, since no DNA is present to check it. Germline V gene lookup returns CDR1 SQVTM and CDR2 ANQGSEA. The CDR3 runs to 15 residues. The CDR3 region is CSVEVLDSVFGEAFF.

The chain carries TRBV2 and TRBJ2-1; TCRdb's assignment of TRBD2 cannot be checked, as there is no DNA. Germline lookup yields CDR1 SNHLY and CDR2 FYNNEI. This CDR3 is built from 15 residues. The CDR3 here is CASSDGSGGHNEQFF. Full variable domain (rest looked up from reference TRBV2 and TRBJ2-1): EPEVTQTPSHQVTQMGQEVILRCVPISNHLYFYWYRQILGQKVEFLVSFYNNEISEKSEIFDDQFSVERPDGSNFTLKIRSTKLEDSAMYFCASSDGSGGHNEQFFGPGTRLTVL.

The chain links TRBV27 to TRBJ2-7; TCRdb calls TRBD1, which cannot be checked without DNA. The CDR3 loop spans 15 amino acids. Per germline, CDR1 MNHEY and CDR2 SMNVEV (reference sequence). The CDR3 protein is CASSPTRDRGYEQYF.

The chain recombines TRBV10-3 with TRBJ2-5; the D gene TCRdb calls, TRBD2, cannot be checked with no DNA. The CDR3 contains 18 residues. Germline assignment: CDR1 ENHRY and CDR2 SYGVKD. CDR3 sequence reads: CAISESRTVLTGGETQYF.

The chain has TRBV6-5 and TRBJ1-1; TCRdb's D call, TRBD1, is unchecked because there is no DNA. CDR3 length: 14 amino acids. Germline assignment: CDR1 MNHEY and CDR2 SVGAGI. CDR3 loop: CASSYRGLNTEAFF.

This rearrangement joins TRBV4-3 to TRBJ1-4; TCRdb picks TRBD1, but there is no DNA to check that call. The germline gives CDR1 LGHNA, CDR2 YSLEER. The CDR3 length is 17 residues. The CDR3 is CASSQGLGGQGAEKLFF.

The rearrangement joins TRBV27 to TRBJ2-7; TCRdb names TRBD1, which stays unverified in the absence of DNA. CDR1 MNHEY and CDR2 SMNVEV come from the germline V gene (reference sequence). The CDR3 is 14 amino acids. CDR3: CASSVQGLPYEQYF.

The J gene is TRBJ2-1, the V gene TRBV20-1; there is no DNA to check the TCRdb D call of TRBD2. CDR1 DFQATT and CDR2 SNEGSKA come from the germline V gene (reference sequence). This CDR3 region has 18 residues. CDR3 in amino acids: CSALTPGLAGGRYNEQFF.

V is TRBV28 and J is TRBJ2-4; TCRdb's D call of TRBD1 is untestable without DNA. CDR1 is MDHEN and CDR2 is SYDVKM in the germline V gene. This CDR3 is 16 amino acids long. This CDR3 reads CASSLVRQGPENIQYF.

The chain combines TRBV6-1 with TRBJ1-1. CDR3 length: 14 amino acids. CDR1 is MNHNS, CDR2 SASEGT, per germline. CDR3: CASSEDAGNTEAFF.

The V gene is TRBV29-1, the J gene TRBJ2-1; checking the TCRdb D call of TRBD1 is not possible without DNA. From germline, CDR1 is SQVTM and CDR2 ANQGSEA. The CDR3 is 11 residues long. The CDR3: CSGRGPYEQFF.

The gene calls are TRBV20-1 and TRBJ2-5. Per the germline V gene, CDR1 is DFQATT and CDR2 is SNEGSKA (reference sequence). The CDR3 length is 14 residues. The CDR3 sequence: CSARGGSSQETQYF.

The CDR3 loop is CSARDFKEERDGDTIYF. The chain couples TRBV20-1 to TRBJ1-3; TCRdb picks TRBD1, but there is no DNA to check that call. Germline lookup yields CDR1 DFQATT and CDR2 SNEGSKA (reference sequence). The length of the CDR3 is 17 residues.

The V gene is TRBV29-1, the J gene TRBJ2-5; with no DNA, the TCRdb D assignment of TRBD2 cannot be verified. Germline V gene data show CDR1 as SQVTM and CDR2 as ANQGSEA. This CDR3 has 16 residues. The CDR3 sequence is CSVQGLAGAFGETQYF.

The chain links TRBV29-1 to TRBJ2-4; the D call of TRBD1 rests on TCRdb alone, since no DNA is present to check it. CDR3 size: 11 residues. In germline, CDR1 is SQVTM, CDR2 ANQGSEA. The CDR3 loop is CSVTSGTGDLF.

V and J are TRBV7-9 and TRBJ2-5; TCRdb calls TRBD1, which cannot be checked without DNA. The CDR3 totals 15 residues. Germline V CDR1 and CDR2: SEHNR, FQNEAQ (reference sequence). The CDR3 loop is CATSVGALYQETQYF.

This chain links TRBV3-1 with TRBJ2-1; checking the TCRdb D call of TRBD2 is not possible without DNA. CDR3 length: 14 residues. The germline V gene has CDR1 LGHDT and CDR2 YNNKEL (reference sequence). CDR3: CASPTSGSYNEQFF.

The rearrangement uses TRBV12-3 or TRBV12-4 and TRBJ1-2; the D call of TRBD1 rests on TCRdb alone, since no DNA is present to check it. The CDR3 extends over 12 amino acids. CDR3 residues: CASSATGNGYTF.

The CDR3 region is CASSSLLAGVTTDTQYF. The chain links TRBV19 to TRBJ2-3; no DNA is available, so the TRBD2 call from TCRdb remains unchecked. The length of the CDR3 is 17 residues. From germline, CDR1 is LNHDA and CDR2 SQIVND (reference sequence). The whole variable domain, filled in from reference TRBV19 and TRBJ2-3, reads DGGITQSPKYLFRKEGQNVTLSCEQNLNHDAMYWYRQDPGQGLRLIYYSQIVNDFQKGDIAEGYSVSREKKESFPLTVTSAQKNPTAFYLCASSSLLAGVTTDTQYFGPGTRLTVL.

J is TRBJ1-6 and V is TRBV21-1. TRBV21-1 is tagged as a pseudogene. This CDR3 is 12 amino acids long. The CDR3 sequence is CASSKGSSPLHF.

The chain couples TRBV3-1 to TRBJ2-5; TCRdb outputs TRBD1, but without DNA this stays unchecked. CDR3 size: 18 residues. Per the germline V gene, CDR1 is LGHDT and CDR2 is YNNKEL (reference sequence). The CDR3 region is CASSQHPPDRGVRETQYF.

The gene calls are TRBV4-2 and TRBJ2-2. The CDR3 is 12 amino acids. Germline V CDR1 and CDR2: LGHNA, YNFKEQ. CDR3: CASSFIAGELFF.

This chain connects TRBV20-1 to TRBJ2-5. The germline V gene encodes CDR1 DFQATT and CDR2 SNEGSKA (reference sequence). This CDR3 is 15 amino acids long. CDR3 residues: CSARDPGTEMETQYF.

V is TRBV12-3 or TRBV12-4 and J is TRBJ1-2; TCRdb picks TRBD1, but there is no DNA to check that call. The CDR3 runs to 15 residues. CDR3 residues: CASSFTAGGYNGYTF.

The chain joins TRBV9 to TRBJ1-4; TCRdb lists TRBD1, though no DNA is available to test this call. This CDR3 spans 13 amino acids. Germline V CDR1 and CDR2: SGDLS, YYNGEE. CDR3 in amino acids: CASSVGGQEKLFF. Supplemented by reference TRBV9 and TRBJ1-4, the full variable domain reads DSGVTQTPKHLITATGQRVTLRCSPRSGDLSVYWYQQSLDQGLQFLIQYYNGEERAKGNILERFSAQQFPDLHSELNLSSLELGDSALYFCASSVGGQEKLFFGSGTQLSVL.

The chain couples TRBV19 to TRBJ2-7. Germline V gene data show CDR1 as LNHDA and CDR2 as SQIVND (reference sequence). The length of the CDR3 is 11 residues. The CDR3 is CASSNTYEQYF.

This chain uses TRBV11-2 with TRBJ2-7; the TRBD1 assignment by TCRdb is unverifiable without DNA. This CDR3 comprises 15 residues. Germline CDR1 reads SGHAT; CDR2 reads FQNNGV. CDR3 sequence reads: CASSFLSGSPNEQYF.

This chain uses TRBV6-5 with TRBJ1-1; TCRdb's assignment of TRBD1 cannot be checked, as there is no DNA. This CDR3 has 17 residues. Per germline, CDR1 MNHEY and CDR2 SVGAGI. The CDR3 reads CASSYWRTGEGLIEAFF.

The chain joins TRBV19 to TRBJ2-1; no DNA is available, so the TRBD2 call from TCRdb remains unchecked. The CDR3 contains 14 residues. Looked up from germline, CDR1 is LNHDA and CDR2 is SQIVND (reference sequence). The CDR3 sequence is CASSLGLGGNEQFF.

The V call is TRBV7-2, the J call TRBJ2-7; no DNA is available, so the TRBD1 call from TCRdb remains unchecked. Germline V CDR1 and CDR2: SGHTA, FQGNSA. There are 15 residues in the CDR3. This CDR3 is CASSPDRSSSYEQYF.